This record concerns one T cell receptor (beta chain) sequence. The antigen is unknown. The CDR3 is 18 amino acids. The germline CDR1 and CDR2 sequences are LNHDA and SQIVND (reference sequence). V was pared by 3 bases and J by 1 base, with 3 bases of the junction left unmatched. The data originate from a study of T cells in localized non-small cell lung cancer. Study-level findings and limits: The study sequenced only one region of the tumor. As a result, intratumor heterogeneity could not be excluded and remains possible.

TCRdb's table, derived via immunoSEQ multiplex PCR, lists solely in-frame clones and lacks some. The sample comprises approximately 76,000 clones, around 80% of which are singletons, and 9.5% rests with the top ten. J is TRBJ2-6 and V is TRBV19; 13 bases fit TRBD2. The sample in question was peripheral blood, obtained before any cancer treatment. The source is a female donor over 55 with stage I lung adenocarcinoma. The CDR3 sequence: CASSMRTSGSSGANVLTF. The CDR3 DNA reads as TGTGCCAGTAGTATGCGGACTAGCGGGAGTTCTGGGGCCAACGTCCTGACTTTC.